This T cell receptor beta chain was recorded in a study of T cells after yellow fever vaccination (dated by TCRdb to the late 2010s). About the full investigation: The SMART-Seq v4 Ultra Low Input RNA kit was used to prepare libraries from fractions with low cell numbers. To follow T-cell clones before and after both primary and booster YFV17D yellow fever vaccination, bulk TCR alpha and beta repertoires underwent longitudinal sequencing. Blood was collected at multiple timepoints before and after primary and secondary immunization, and bulk PBMC replicates and cell subsets were isolated. The cohort comprised two healthy male donors, one aged 18 to 30 and one aged 30 to 40 years.

Overall results and qualifications from the work: Only a couple of donors were included in the study, so the extent to which the findings can be generalized is limited. A small fraction of clonotypes appeared in both the CD4 and CD8 compartments, likely as a result of convergent recombination. Because abundant contaminating clonotypes from the bulk population could be contained in FACS-sorted repertoires, computational filtering was required. Compared with the primary T-cell response, the secondary T-cell response was faster but weaker, reaching its peak on day 5 rather than on day 15. After the booster, most clones that had expanded after primary vaccination were detected again (roughly 95% of CD4 and under 90% of CD8), suggesting broad maintenance of memory.

Taken with the paper, the label for treatment or condition translates to: live attenuated yellow fever vaccine strain. At every blood-draw timepoint, two biological replicates of bulk PBMCs were collected. PBMCs were isolated from peripheral blood using a standard Ficoll-Paque protocol. RNA was extracted with TriZol from bulk PBMCs, CD4 and CD8 fractions, and dextramer-positive and dextramer-negative fractions. On this clonotype: The antigen this receptor binds is unknown. No base quality values were provided; no much bigger clone lies one nucleotide off.

The cysteine opens and the phenylalanine closes a CDR3 of 14 amino acids. Here the CDR3 DNA is all that survives: 42 bases in frame from base 1. CDR1 and CDR2 are drawn from the germline V gene (reference sequence): SGHNT, YYREEE. Trimming removed 6 bases from V and 5 bases from J; the gene matches leave 9 bases unexplained. Sequencing instrument: Illumina NovaSeq 6000. TCR cDNA was synthesized by 5'RACE template switching, through which a universal primer site and unique molecular identifiers were introduced. Priming for cDNA synthesis came from both the TCR alpha and TCR beta constant segments. Library amplification used two PCR steps, and the second PCR step added sample barcodes and sequencing adapters. Libraries were sequenced on Illumina HiSeq 2500 (2x100 bp) or NovaSeq (2x150 bp). As for the authors' bioinformatics: Demultiplexing of reads and collapsing into UMI consensus sequences were performed with MIGEC, and V(D)J alignment was carried out with MiXCR. Using edgeR on replicate PBMC samples, clonotypes were called vaccine-responding if FDR was below 0.01 and the log2 fold change was above 5 up to day 15. Each bulk clonotype was labeled CD4 or CD8 based on which sequenced repertoire, CD4 or CD8, contained the clonotype at higher abundance. TCRdb applied fastp at Q25 and MiXCR to the public reads, then kept only in-frame beta chains. Records with the same CDR3 protein are collapsed into one entry carrying the most frequent genes and DNA. The authors' filters were not applied to this entry. In all, the sample holds some 420,000 distinct CDR3 sequences, and 15% to 20% of those were seen once. The top ten clones comprise about a sixth of the sample.

The sequencing here drew on PBMCs, taken before the yellow fever booster vaccination. The receptor comes from a man younger than 35 who received the YFV17D yellow fever vaccine. This sequence uses TRBV5-4 and TRBJ2-3, with 7 central nucleotides matching TRBD1. The DNA sequence is TGTGCCAGCACCCGGACAGGCTCGAAAGATACGCAGTATTTT. Its protein is CASTRTGSKDTQYF.